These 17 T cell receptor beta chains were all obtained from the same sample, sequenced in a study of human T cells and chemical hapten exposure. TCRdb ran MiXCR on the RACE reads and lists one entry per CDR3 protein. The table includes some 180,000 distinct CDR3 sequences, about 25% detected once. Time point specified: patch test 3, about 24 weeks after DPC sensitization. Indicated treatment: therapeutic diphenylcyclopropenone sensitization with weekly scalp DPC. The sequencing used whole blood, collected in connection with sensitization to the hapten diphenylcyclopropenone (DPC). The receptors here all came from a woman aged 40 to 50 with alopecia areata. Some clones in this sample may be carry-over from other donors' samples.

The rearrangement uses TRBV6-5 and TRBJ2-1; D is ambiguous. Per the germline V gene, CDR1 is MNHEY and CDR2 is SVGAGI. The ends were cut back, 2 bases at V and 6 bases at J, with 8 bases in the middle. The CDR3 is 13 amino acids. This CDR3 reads CASSYRYSNEQFF. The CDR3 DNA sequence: TGTGCCAGCAGTTACCGATACAGCAATGAGCAGTTCTTC.

The CDR3 bases are TGTGCCAGCAGCCCAGGGGGCATCCCAAGCACAGATACGCAGTATTTT. Its protein is CASSPGGIPSTDTQYF. The rearrangement links TRBV7-9 to TRBJ2-3, with 8 bases lining up with TRBD1. The CDR3 totals 16 residues. Germline CDR1 is SEHNR and CDR2 is FQNEAQ (reference sequence). V lost 5 bases, J lost 0 bases, and 7 bases stayed unmatched.

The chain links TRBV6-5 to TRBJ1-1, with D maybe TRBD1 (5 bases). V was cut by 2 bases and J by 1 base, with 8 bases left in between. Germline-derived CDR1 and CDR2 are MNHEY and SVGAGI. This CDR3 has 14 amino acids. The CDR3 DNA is TGTGCCAGCAGTTACAGGGGCGCGAACACTGAAGCTTTCTTT. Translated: CASSYRGANTEAFF.

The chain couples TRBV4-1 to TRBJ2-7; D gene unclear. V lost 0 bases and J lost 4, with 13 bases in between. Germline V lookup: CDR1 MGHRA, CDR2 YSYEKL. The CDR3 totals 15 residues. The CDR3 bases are TGCGCCAGCAGCCAAGAAACGGCGAGGAGTTACGAGCAGTACTTC. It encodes CASSQETARSYEQYF.

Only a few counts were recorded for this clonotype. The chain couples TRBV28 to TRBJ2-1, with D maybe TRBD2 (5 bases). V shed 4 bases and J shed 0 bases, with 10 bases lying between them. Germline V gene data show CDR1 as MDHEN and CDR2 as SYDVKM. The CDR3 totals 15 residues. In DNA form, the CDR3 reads TGTGCCAGCAGTTCAAGTACTAGCTCCTACAATGAGCAGTTCTTC. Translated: CASSSSTSSYNEQFF.

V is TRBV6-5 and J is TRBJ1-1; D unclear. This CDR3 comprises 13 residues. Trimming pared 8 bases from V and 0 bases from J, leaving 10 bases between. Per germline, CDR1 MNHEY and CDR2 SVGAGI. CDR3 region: CASGPSMNTEAFF. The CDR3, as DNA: TGTGCCAGCGGCCCGTCGATGAACACTGAAGCTTTCTTT.

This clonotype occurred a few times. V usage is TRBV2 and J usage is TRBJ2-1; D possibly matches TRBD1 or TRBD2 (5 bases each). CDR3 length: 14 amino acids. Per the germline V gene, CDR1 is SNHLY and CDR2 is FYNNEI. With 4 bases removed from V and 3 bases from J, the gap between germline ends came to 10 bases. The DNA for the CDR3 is TGTGCCAGCAGTGGACAGCGGCTCTACAATGAGCAGTTCTTC. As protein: CASSGQRLYNEQFF.

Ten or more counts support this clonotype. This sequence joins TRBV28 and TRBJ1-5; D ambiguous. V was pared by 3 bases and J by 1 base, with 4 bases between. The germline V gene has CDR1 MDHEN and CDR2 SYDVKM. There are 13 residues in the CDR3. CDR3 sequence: CASSFGSNQPQHF. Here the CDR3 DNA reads TGTGCCAGCAGTTTTGGCAGCAATCAGCCCCAGCATTTT. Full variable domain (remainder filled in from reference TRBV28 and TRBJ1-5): DVKVTQSSRYLVKRTGEKVFLECVQDMDHENMFWYRQDPGLGLRLIYFSYDVKMKEKGDIPEGYSVSREKKERFSLILESASTNQTSMYLCASSFGSNQPQHFGDGTRLSIL.

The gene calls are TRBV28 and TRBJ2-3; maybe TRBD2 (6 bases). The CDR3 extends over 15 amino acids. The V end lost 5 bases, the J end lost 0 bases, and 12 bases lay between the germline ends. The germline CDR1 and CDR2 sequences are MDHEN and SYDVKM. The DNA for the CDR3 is TGTGCCAGCAGTCCCGGGGGTCTAAGCACAGATACGCAGTATTTT. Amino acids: CASSPGGLSTDTQYF.

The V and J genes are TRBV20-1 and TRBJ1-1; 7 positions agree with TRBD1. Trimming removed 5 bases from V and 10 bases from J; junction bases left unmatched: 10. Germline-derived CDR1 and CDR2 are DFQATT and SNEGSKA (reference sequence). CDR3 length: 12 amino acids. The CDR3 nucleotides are TGCAGTGCTCCTGACAGGGCCGCAGGAGCTTTCTTT. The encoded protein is CSAPDRAAGAFF.

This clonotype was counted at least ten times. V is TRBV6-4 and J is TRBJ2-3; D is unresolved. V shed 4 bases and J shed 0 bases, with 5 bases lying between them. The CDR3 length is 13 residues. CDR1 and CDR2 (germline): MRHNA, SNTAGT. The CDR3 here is CASSASSTDTQYF. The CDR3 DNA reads TGTGCCAGCAGTGCATCTAGCACAGATACGCAGTATTTT.

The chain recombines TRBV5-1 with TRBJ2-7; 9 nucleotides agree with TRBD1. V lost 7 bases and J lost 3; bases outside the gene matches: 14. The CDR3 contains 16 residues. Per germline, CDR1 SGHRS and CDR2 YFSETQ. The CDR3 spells CASRSDVGTGYYEQYF. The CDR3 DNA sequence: TGCGCCAGCCGCTCTGACGTCGGGACAGGGTACTACGAGCAGTACTTC.

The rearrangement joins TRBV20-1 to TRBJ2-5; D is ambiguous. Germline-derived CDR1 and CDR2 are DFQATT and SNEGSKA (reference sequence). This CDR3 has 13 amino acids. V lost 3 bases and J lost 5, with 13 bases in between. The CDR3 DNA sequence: TGCAGTGCTAGGAGTCCGGTTGGGGAGACCCAGTACTTC. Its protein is CSARSPVGETQYF.

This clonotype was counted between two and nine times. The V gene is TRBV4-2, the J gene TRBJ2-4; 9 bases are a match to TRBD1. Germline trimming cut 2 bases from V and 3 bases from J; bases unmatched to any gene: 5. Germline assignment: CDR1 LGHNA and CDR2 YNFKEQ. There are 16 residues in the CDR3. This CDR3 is CASSQTTGGVKNIQYF. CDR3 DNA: TGTGCCAGCAGCCAAACCACAGGGGGCGTCAAAAACATTCAGTACTTC.

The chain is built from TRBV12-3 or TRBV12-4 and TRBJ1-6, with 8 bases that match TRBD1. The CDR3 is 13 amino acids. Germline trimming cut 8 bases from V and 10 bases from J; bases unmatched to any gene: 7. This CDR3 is CASQDRVSSPLHF. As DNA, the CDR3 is TGTGCCAGCCAGGACAGGGTATCATCACCCCTCCACTTT.

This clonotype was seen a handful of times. The CDR3 loop is CSARTSGAPGQFF. The CDR3 bases are TGCAGTGCACGGACTAGCGGAGCCCCGGGGCAGTTCTTC. V is TRBV20-1 and J is TRBJ2-1, with 10 bases matching TRBD2. V dropped 6 bases and J dropped 12; count of bases not matched to a gene: 11. The CDR3 consists of 13 residues. Per germline, CDR1 DFQATT and CDR2 SNEGSKA (reference sequence).

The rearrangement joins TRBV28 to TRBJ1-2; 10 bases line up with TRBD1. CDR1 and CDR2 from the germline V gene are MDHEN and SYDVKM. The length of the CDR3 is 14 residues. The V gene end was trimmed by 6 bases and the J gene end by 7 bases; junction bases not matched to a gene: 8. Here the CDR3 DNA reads TGTGCCAGCAGCCTGGGACAGGGGACTGGTGGCTACACCTTC. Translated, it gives CASSLGQGTGGYTF.